A selection of T cell receptor beta chains follows, all from one sample in a study of regulatory T cells in long-lasting Graves disease. TCRdb called the multiplex PCR reads again in MiXCR, with one record for every CDR3 protein. The sample contains roughly 360,000 distinct CDR3 sequences, roughly 24% of which appear only once. The sample consisted of peripheral blood mononuclear cells (PBMCs), taken when the disease was refractory, from a patient treated with antithyroid drugs. All receptors derive from a woman aged 35 to 49 with Graves disease. The CDR3 runs from the conserved cysteine through the conserved F or W. Fields, in order: J gene, V gene, D gene, clone size, CDR3 DNA, CDR3 protein. The D gene is left open where the match is weak. Size is stated for part of the rows, as once, few or many counts, or as a class when the clone is expanded.

J: TRBJ1-4; V: TRBV20-1; D: TRBD1; size: -; DNA: TGCAGTACCGGGACAGGGCCTAATGAAAAACTGTTTTTT; CDR3: CSTGTGPNEKLFF
J: TRBJ2-7; V: TRBV18; D: -; size: few; DNA: TGTGCCAGCTCACCCTCGGGTCCCTCCTACGAGCAGTACTTC; CDR3: CASSPSGPSYEQYF
J: TRBJ1-5; V: TRBV6-1; D: -; size: few; DNA: TGTGCCAGCAGCCTCTTCCGGGACACCGCGTCCAATCAGCCCCAGCATTTT; CDR3: CASSLFRDTASNQPQHF
J: TRBJ1-2; V: TRBV27; D: TRBD1; size: many; DNA: TGTGCCAGCAGCAATGCCGGGACAGGCTATGGCTACACCTTC; CDR3: CASSNAGTGYGYTF
J: TRBJ2-5; V: TRBV11-2; D: TRBD2; size: many; DNA: TGTGCCAGCAGCTCCCGGGAGGGTCCGGAGACCCAGTACTTC; CDR3: CASSSREGPETQYF
J: TRBJ2-5; V: TRBV30; D: TRBD2; size: -; DNA: TGTGCCTGGAGTGGGGGGCTAGCGGGAGTACTGGGGACCCAGTACTTC; CDR3: CAWSGGLAGVLGTQYF
J: TRBJ2-7; V: TRBV2; D: TRBD1; size: -; DNA: TGTGCCAGCAGCCTCAAGACTTCGGGACAGGTAGTATACGAGCAGTACTTC; CDR3: CASSLKTSGQVVYEQYF
J: TRBJ2-7; V: TRBV7-6; D: TRBD1; size: many; DNA: TGTGCCAGCAGCTTAGAAACAGGGGGGTTCTACGAGCAGTACTTC; CDR3: CASSLETGGFYEQYF
J: TRBJ2-4; V: TRBV5-1; D: TRBD2; size: many; DNA: TGCGCCAGCCGCAGAATAGCGGGAGGAGCCAAAAACATTCAGTACTTC; CDR3: CASRRIAGGAKNIQYF
J: TRBJ1-2; V: TRBV2; D: -; size: many; DNA: TGTGCCAGCAGAACCGACAGCTATGGCTACACCTTC; CDR3: CASRTDSYGYTF
J: TRBJ2-7; V: TRBV5-4; D: TRBD2; size: -; DNA: TGTGCCAGCAGCTTGAGACGGGAGGGAATATACGAGCAGTACTTC; CDR3: CASSLRREGIYEQYF
J: TRBJ1-6; V: TRBV3-1; D: TRBD1; size: -; DNA: TGTGCCAGCAGCCCGACAGGGGGTTCAGATTCACCCCTCCACTTT; CDR3: CASSPTGGSDSPLHF
J: TRBJ1-1; V: TRBV5-1; D: -; size: -; DNA: TGCGCCAGCAGCTTTTCGGGAGAGGCCACTGAAGCTTTCTTT; CDR3: CASSFSGEATEAFF
J: TRBJ2-5; V: TRBV7-2; D: -; size: many; DNA: TGTGCCAGCAGCTATCCTGGACTCACGCGGAGAGAGACCCAGTACTTC; CDR3: CASSYPGLTRRETQYF
J: TRBJ1-5; V: TRBV28; D: -; size: many; DNA: TGTGCCAGCAGTACCCCCCCGGGGCAGCCCCAGCATTTT; CDR3: CASSTPPGQPQHF
J: TRBJ2-7; V: TRBV2; D: -; size: many; DNA: TGTGCCAGCAGTGAATGGGGGGAGCAGTACTTC; CDR3: CASSEWGEQYF
J: TRBJ2-2; V: TRBV28; D: TRBD2; size: many; DNA: TGTGCCAGCAGTGCTATAGCGGGAGGGGACGGGGAGCTGTTTTTT; CDR3: CASSAIAGGDGELFF
J: TRBJ1-2; V: TRBV20-1; D: -; size: many; DNA: TGCAGTGCTAGAGATAAACGGGCTGGCTATGGCTACACCTTC; CDR3: CSARDKRAGYGYTF
J: TRBJ2-1; V: TRBV3-1; D: -; size: once; DNA: TGTGCCAGCAGCAAACCGGGAGATGAGCAGTTCTTC; CDR3: CASSKPGDEQFF
J: TRBJ2-7; V: TRBV10-3; D: TRBD2; size: few; DNA: TGTGCCATCAGTGTGGGGACTAGCGGAGGGACCTACGAGCAGTACTTC; CDR3: CAISVGTSGGTYEQYF